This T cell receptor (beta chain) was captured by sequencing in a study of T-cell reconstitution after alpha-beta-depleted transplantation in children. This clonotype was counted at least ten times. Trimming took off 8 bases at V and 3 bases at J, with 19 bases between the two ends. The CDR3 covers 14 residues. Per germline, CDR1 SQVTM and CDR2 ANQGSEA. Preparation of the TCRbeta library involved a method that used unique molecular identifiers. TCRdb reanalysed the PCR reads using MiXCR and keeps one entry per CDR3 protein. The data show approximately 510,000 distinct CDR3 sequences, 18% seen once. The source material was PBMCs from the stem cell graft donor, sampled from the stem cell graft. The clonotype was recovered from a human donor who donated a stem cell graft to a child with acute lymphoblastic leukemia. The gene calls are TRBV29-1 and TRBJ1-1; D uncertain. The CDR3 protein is CSPWEPRWDTEAFF. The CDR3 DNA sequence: TGCAGCCCGTGGGAACCCCGGTGGGACACTGAAGCTTTCTTT.